These 17 T cell receptor beta chains were all obtained from the same sample, sequenced in a study of response to subunit inactivated influenza vaccine. In TCRdb, the RT-PCR reads were re-called with MiXCR into one record per CDR3 protein. The sample has about 700,000 distinct CDR3 sequences, about 15% seen once. The sequencing used PBMCs from blood, collected 14 days before vaccination. These receptors all come from a man aged 45-60 years who received an inactivated influenza vaccine.

V and J are TRBV5-6 and TRBJ2-7; 7 bases fit TRBD2. With V trimmed by 3 bases and J by 0 bases, 9 bases remained unmatched. Per germline, CDR1 SGHDT and CDR2 YYEEEE. The CDR3 loop spans 16 amino acids. The CDR3 DNA is TGTGCCAGCAGCTATAAAGCGGGGAGGAGCTCCTACGAGCAGTACTTC. Translation: CASSYKAGRSSYEQYF.

The chain joins TRBV5-1 to TRBJ2-1, with TRBD1 identical over 9 bases. The CDR3 spans 16 residues. J lost 5 bases, V lost 7 bases, and 13 bases had no gene match. Germline values: CDR1 SGHRS, CDR2 YFSETQ. CDR3 DNA sequence: TGCGCCAGCTCGACTCGGACAGGGGACATTAACAATGAGCAGTTCTTC. As protein: CASSTRTGDINNEQFF.

This clonotype was picked up a small number of times. This chain connects TRBV19 to TRBJ2-5; D might be TRBD2 (5 bases). The CDR3 loop spans 15 amino acids. The V gene lost 5 bases and the J gene lost 5 bases, with 18 bases spanning the gap. CDR1 and CDR2 (germline): LNHDA, SQIVND (reference sequence). CDR3 amino acids: CASSENGRSRETQYF. CDR3 bases: TGTGCCAGTAGTGAAAATGGGAGATCTCGGGAGACCCAGTACTTC.

The rearrangement links TRBV15 to TRBJ2-5, with TRBD1 matching over 8 bases. CDR3 size: 13 residues. Germline V CDR1 and CDR2: LNHNV, YYDKDF (reference sequence). V was clipped by 6 bases and J by 5 bases; unmatched bases: 5. DNA for the CDR3: TGTGCCACCAGACCAGGGGGCGTTGAGACCCAGTACTTC. As protein: CATRPGGVETQYF.

The V gene is TRBV6-5, the J gene TRBJ2-7; 7 nucleotides agree with TRBD1. This CDR3 is 14 amino acids long. J lost 5 bases, V lost 0 bases, and 4 bases had no gene match. Germline CDR1 reads MNHEY; CDR2 reads SVGAGI. As DNA, the CDR3 is TGTGCCAGCAGTTACTCTGACAGGGCCCACGAGCAGTACTTC. This sequence encodes CASSYSDRAHEQYF.

The table lists this clonotype with many counts. The CDR3 region is CSVVTSPETQYF. CDR3 bases: TGCAGCGTTGTAACATCCCCGGAGACCCAGTACTTC. The chain combines TRBV29-1 with TRBJ2-5; D remains ambiguous. Deletions cut 4 bases from V and 5 bases from J, with 11 bases between. The germline V gene has CDR1 SQVTM and CDR2 ANQGSEA. The CDR3 length is 12 residues.

This clonotype was seen repeatedly, ten times or more. The chain is built from TRBV6-1 and TRBJ2-5; no firm D call. CDR3 size: 16 residues. The germline gives CDR1 MNHNS, CDR2 SASEGT. The germline V and J ends were trimmed by 5 bases and 3 bases, with 19 bases remaining between them. CDR3 loop: CASSPTFAVHKETQYF. The CDR3 bases are TGTGCCAGCAGTCCGACTTTCGCCGTACATAAAGAGACCCAGTACTTC.

The rearrangement joins TRBV20-1 to TRBJ2-3; D call uncertain. This CDR3 contains 10 residues. CDR1 is DFQATT, CDR2 SNEGSKA, per germline (reference sequence). This chain's CDR3 is CIGRTDTQYF. CDR3 DNA: TGCATCGGGCGGACAGATACGCAGTATTTT.

J is TRBJ1-5 and V is TRBV12-3 or TRBV12-4; D is unclear. The CDR3 consists of 17 residues. The V end was cut by 4 bases, the J end by 1 base, with 17 bases between. The DNA of the CDR3 is TGTGCCAGCAGTTCTCGATCTTGGGGTGTGAGCAATCAGCCCCAGCATTTT. Encoded protein: CASSSRSWGVSNQPQHF.

In its sample, this clonotype was seen a few times. V gene TRBV12-3 or TRBV12-4 combines with J gene TRBJ2-3; TRBD2 aligns across 8 bases. The CDR3 extends over 17 amino acids. The V and J ends lost 3 bases and 1 base, in that order; junction bases with no gene match: 9. CDR3 sequence (DNA): TGTGCCAGCAGTTTTGCGGCGGGGGGAATACGCACAGATACGCAGTATTTT. Its protein is CASSFAAGGIRTDTQYF.

The rearrangement links TRBV21-1 to TRBJ2-7. TRBV21-1 counts as a pseudogene. The CDR3 runs to 14 residues. The DNA of the CDR3 is TGTGCCAGCAGCAAGTCGGTGGGGACCTACGAGCAGTACTTC. Encoded protein: CASSKSVGTYEQYF.

This rearrangement joins TRBV20-1 to TRBJ2-2; 11 nucleotides agree with TRBD2. Germline CDR1 is DFQATT and CDR2 is SNEGSKA (reference sequence). V lost 2 bases to trimming and J lost 4 bases; unmatched junction nucleotides: 9. The CDR3 extends over 17 amino acids. The CDR3 DNA reads as TGCAGTGCTAGATCGCTAGCGGGAGGCCATGGCACCGGGGAGCTGTTTTTT. This encodes CSARSLAGGHGTGELFF.

The rearrangement links TRBV4-1 to TRBJ2-7, with D unresolved. This CDR3 is built from 13 residues. The V gene lost 1 base and the J gene lost 2 bases, with 6 bases spanning the gap. Germline CDR1 is MGHRA and CDR2 is YSYEKL. The CDR3 DNA reads TGCGCCAGCAGCCAAGGGGATCCCTACGAGCAGTACTTC. It codes for CASSQGDPYEQYF.

This clonotype showed up just a few times. The genes are TRBV6-2 or TRBV6-3 and TRBJ2-1; 8 nucleotides line up with TRBD1. Looked up from germline, CDR1 is MNHEY and CDR2 is SVGEGT. J was trimmed by 3 bases and V by 2 bases; bases with no gene match: 3. This CDR3 is built from 15 residues. The CDR3 spells CASSYNRGSYNEQFF. The CDR3 DNA follows: TGTGCCAGCAGTTACAACAGGGGGAGCTACAATGAGCAGTTCTTC.

This clonotype was seen a handful of times. This chain connects TRBV7-2 to TRBJ1-5, with D possibly being TRBD1 (6 bases). Trimming removed 4 bases at V and 4 bases at J, with 8 bases between. The CDR3 contains 13 residues. Germline V gene data show CDR1 as SGHTA and CDR2 as FQGNSA. CDR3 in DNA: TGTGCCAGCAGCTATACAGGGAATCAGCCCCAGCATTTT. Translating it yields CASSYTGNQPQHF.

This clonotype was observed a few times. The rearrangement uses TRBV12-3 or TRBV12-4 and TRBJ1-4; no firm D call. This CDR3 has 11 residues. Trimming shortened V by 3 bases and J by 14 bases, and 10 bases separated the two germline ends. This CDR3 is CASSLGRELFF. The DNA of the CDR3 is TGTGCCAGCAGTTTGGGGAGAGAGCTGTTTTTT.

The table lists this clonotype with a few counts. This chain connects TRBV3-1 to TRBJ1-1, with D possibly being TRBD1 (6 bases). The CDR3 loop spans 15 amino acids. Germline V gene sequence: CDR1 LGHDT, CDR2 YNNKEL (reference sequence). V lost 0 bases, J lost 2 bases, and 10 bases lay in between. CDR3 region: CASSQERGPNTEAFF. The CDR3 bases are TGTGCCAGCAGCCAAGAGCGGGGGCCAAACACTGAAGCTTTCTTT.